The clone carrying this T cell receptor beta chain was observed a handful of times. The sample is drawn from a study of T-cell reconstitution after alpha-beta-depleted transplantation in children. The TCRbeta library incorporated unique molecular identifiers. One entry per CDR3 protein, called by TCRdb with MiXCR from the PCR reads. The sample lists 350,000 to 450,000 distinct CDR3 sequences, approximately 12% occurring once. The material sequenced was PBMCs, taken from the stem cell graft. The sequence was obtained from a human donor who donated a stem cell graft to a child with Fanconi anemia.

CDR3 loop: CASRRPGNSPLHF. DNA of the CDR3: TGTGCCAGCAGGCGTCCGGGGAATTCACCCCTCCACTTT. J is TRBJ1-6 and V is TRBV12-3 or TRBV12-4; D gene ambiguous. V lost 6 bases to trimming and J lost 7 bases, with 10 bases between them. The CDR3 sequence is 13 residues long.